Listed below are T cell receptor beta chains from one sample, sequenced in a study of immune evolution from preneoplasia to lung adenocarcinoma. Profiled with immunoSEQ multiplex PCR; TCRdb holds only in-frame clones, not every one. This table holds around 6,100 clones, about 80% found once. Sequencing input: FFPE minimally invasive lung adenocarcinoma tissue. These receptor sequences come from a person aged 45 to 69 with lung adenocarcinoma. Each CDR3 is given with its conserved first and last residue. The D gene is left open where the match is weak. Clone size is not always given. Where it is, it says once, few, many or a class for expanded clones.

abundance,j_gene,v_gene,d_gene,CDR3nt,CDR3aa
.,TRBJ2-2,TRBV7-6,.,TGTGCCAGCAGCGCATACCCGGGGGCAGGGGAGCTGTTTTTT,CASSAYPGAGELFF
.,TRBJ2-3,TRBV27,.,TGTGCCAGCAGTCAACAGAGTGGTATACGCACAGATACGCAGTATTTT,CASSQQSGIRTDTQYF
once,TRBJ2-2,TRBV6-6,.,TGTGCCAGTACCCGGGCAGACACCGGGGAGCTGTTTTTT,CASTRADTGELFF
.,TRBJ2-1,TRBV5-1,.,TGCGCCAGCAGCCCCACGCCCCTAGCGAATGAGCAGTTCTTC,CASSPTPLANEQFF
few,TRBJ2-7,TRBV19,TRBD2,TGTGCCAGTAGTATTGCTAGCGGGAGCATATACGAGCAGTACTTC,CASSIASGSIYEQYF
.,TRBJ2-7,TRBV27,.,TGTGCCAGCAGTTTATCTATGCGGGTCGAGCAGTACTTC,CASSLSMRVEQYF
once,TRBJ2-2,TRBV30,.,TGTGCCTGGATTCGACAGCTAAACACCGGGGAGCTGTTTTTT,CAWIRQLNTGELFF
.,TRBJ2-1,TRBV2,TRBD2,TGTGCCAGCAGGGCGGTTCCCGGACTAGCGGATACAATGAGCCAGTTCTTC,CASRAVPGLADTMSQFF
few,TRBJ2-5,TRBV28,TRBD1,TGTGCCAGCAAACCTCTGGCGGGACAGGGAGAGACCCAGTACTTC,CASKPLAGQGETQYF
few,TRBJ1-2,TRBV5-1,TRBD1,TGCGCCAGCAGCTTGGATCTGGGACAGACTAACTATGGCTACACCTTC,CASSLDLGQTNYGYTF
few,TRBJ1-5,TRBV6-5,TRBD1,TGTGCCAGCAGTTACACGACAGGGGATGACCAGCCCCAGCATTTT,CASSYTTGDDQPQHF
few,TRBJ2-5,TRBV7-9,TRBD2,TGTGCCAGCAGCCCCCCTAGCGGGAGGGCCTCTGAGACCCAGTACTTC,CASSPPSGRASETQYF
.,TRBJ2-1,TRBV11-2,.,TGTGCCAGCAGCTTAGATATCGGGGTCTACAATGAGCAGTTCTTC,CASSLDIGVYNEQFF
.,TRBJ2-3,TRBV28,TRBD1,TGTGCCAGCAGTCCCAGGGGGCGTACAGATACGCAGTATTTT,CASSPRGRTDTQYF
.,TRBJ1-6,TRBV27,TRBD1,TGTGCCAGCAGTTCCCTACGACAGGGATGGAAAAATTCACCCCTCCACTTT,CASSSLRQGWKNSPLHF
.,TRBJ2-5,TRBV5-5,TRBD1,TGTGCCAGCAGACAGGGGCTCCAAGAGACCCAGTACTTC,CASRQGLQETQYF
once,TRBJ2-3,TRBV5-1,.,TGCGCCAGCTCGGGGCAGGAGCCCACAGATACGCAGTATTTT,CASSGQEPTDTQYF
.,TRBJ2-1,TRBV7-9,TRBD1,TGTGCCAGCAGCTTCCTCCTTGGACAGGGGGATGCCTACAATGAGCAGTTCTTC,CASSFLLGQGDAYNEQFF
.,TRBJ2-7,TRBV5-1,.,TGCGCCAGCAGCTTGGTAGGGGGGGTAGGATCCTACGAGCAGTACTTC,CASSLVGGVGSYEQYF
.,TRBJ2-1,TRBV7-8,TRBD2,TGTGCCAGCAGCTTAGCGCGGGGGTCAGGGAACAATGAGCAGTTCTTC,CASSLARGSGNNEQFF
.,TRBJ1-5,TRBV6-5,TRBD1,TGTGCCAGCAGAACAGGGGGTGGTCAGCCCCAGCATTTT,CASRTGGGQPQHF
.,TRBJ2-3,TRBV6-1,.,TGTGCCACCGCCCGGGGGCTGGGCACAGATACGCAGTATTTT,CATARGLGTDTQYF
.,TRBJ1-2,TRBV7-2,TRBD1,TGTGCCAGCAGCTTAGTTGGGACAGCAAGGGGCTACACCTTC,CASSLVGTARGYTF
.,TRBJ1-1,TRBV7-9,.,TGTGCCAGCAGCGAGAACACTGAAGCTTTCTTT,CASSENTEAFF
.,TRBJ2-3,TRBV19,.,TGTGCCAGTAGTTGGGCGAGCACAGATACGCAGTATTTT,CASSWASTDTQYF
.,TRBJ2-2,TRBV5-8,.,TGTGCCAGCAGCTTCAGGGGACTGAACACCGGGGAGCTGTTTTTT,CASSFRGLNTGELFF
few,TRBJ2-3,TRBV5-1,.,TGCGCCAGCGGGGTCGGGGGATCACCAGATACGCAGTATTTT,CASGVGGSPDTQYF
.,TRBJ2-1,TRBV2,TRBD1,TGTGCCAGCAGCAGACAGGGGGATGGCAATGAGCAGTTCTTC,CASSRQGDGNEQFF
.,TRBJ2-1,TRBV27,.,TGTGCCAGCAGTCAACAATTTGAGGGGTTGGATGAGCAGTTCTTC,CASSQQFEGLDEQFF
.,TRBJ1-2,TRBV30,.,TGTGCCTGGATGAGGGGAGCGGGTGGCTACACCTTC,CAWMRGAGGYTF
few,TRBJ2-1,TRBV4-2,TRBD2,TGTGCCAGCAGCCAAGAAGGGACTAGCGGATACAATGAGCAGTTCTTC,CASSQEGTSGYNEQFF
once,TRBJ1-4,TRBV2,.,TGTGCCAGCACGTCAGATCTTAATGAAAAACTGTTTTTT,CASTSDLNEKLFF
.,TRBJ2-3,TRBV28,TRBD2,TGTGCCAGCACCATTAGCGGGAATCTAGCAGATACGCAGTATTTT,CASTISGNLADTQYF
.,TRBJ1-5,TRBV6-1,.,TGTGCCAGCAGTGAGGCAGGGAGAGGGCAGCCCCAGCATTTT,CASSEAGRGQPQHF
.,TRBJ1-1,TRBV28,.,TGTGCCAGCGATACATCCGGGACAACGGGAGGGGCTTTCTTT,CASDTSGTTGGAFF